What follows are 21 T cell receptor beta chains derived from one specimen sequenced in a study of graft-versus-host responses after intestinal transplantation. Only in-frame clones appear in the TCRdb table, and some are missing; sequencing was by immunoSEQ multiplex PCR. The sample includes under 80,000 clones, about 90% of them seen just once. The specimen was PBMCs, collected 98 days after intestinal transplantation. These receptors were taken from a human patient who received an intestinal transplant, so some T cells may come from the graft donor.

The V call is TRBV4-1, the J call TRBJ1-6; possible D gene TRBD1, 5 bases. Germline V lookup: CDR1 MGHRA, CDR2 YSYEKL. The V and J ends lost 7 bases and 12 bases respectively, with 10 bases between them. The CDR3 sequence is 11 residues long. The CDR3 DNA reads TGCGCCAGCACCGGGGGGGGACCCCTCCACTTT. Its protein product is CASTGGGPLHF.

The rearrangement links TRBV6-1 to TRBJ2-1, with a tentative D call TRBD1 (5 bases). Trimming removed 7 bases at V and 3 bases at J, with 10 bases between. Germline V lookup: CDR1 MNHNS, CDR2 SASEGT. The CDR3 sequence is 13 residues long. This CDR3 reads CASTGYVYNEQFF. The CDR3, as DNA: TGTGCCAGCACAGGGTACGTCTACAATGAGCAGTTCTTC.

The V call is TRBV5-6, the J call TRBJ2-2; D is uncertain. The CDR3 is 14 residues long. Trimming pared 3 bases from V and 6 bases from J, leaving 12 bases between. CDR1 and CDR2 from the germline V gene are SGHDT and YYEEEE. The DNA of the CDR3 is TGTGCCAGCAGCTCGACTGCTGCCGCCGGGGAGCTGTTTTTT. Translation gives CASSSTAAAGELFF.

The chain carries TRBV4-2 and TRBJ2-4; no clear D. This CDR3 contains 14 residues. CDR1 LGHNA and CDR2 YNFKEQ come from the germline V gene. With 2 bases removed from V and 1 base from J, the gap between germline ends came to 6 bases. This chain's CDR3 is CASSQSPAKNIQYF. DNA of the CDR3: TGTGCCAGCAGCCAATCCCCTGCCAAAAACATTCAGTACTTC.

The CDR3 DNA reads TGCGCCAGCAGTGTGTGGAGCGGGGCCTACAATGAGCAGTTCTTC. Encoded protein: CASSVWSGAYNEQFF. The chain links TRBV10-1 to TRBJ2-1; 7 bases are shared with TRBD2. CDR3 length: 15 amino acids. Germline CDR1 WNHNN, CDR2 SYGVQD (reference sequence). Trimming cost V 4 bases and J 2 bases; bases outside gene matches: 5.

The chain combines TRBV7-9 with TRBJ2-2; D remains ambiguous. V was shortened by 3 bases and J by 7 bases, with 9 bases between the two germline ends. The V gene's germline CDR1 is SEHNR and CDR2 FQNEAQ (reference sequence). The CDR3 consists of 13 residues. DNA for the CDR3: TGTGCCAGCAGCTTGGCAGTGGTCGGGGAGCTGTTTTTT. It encodes CASSLAVVGELFF.

J is TRBJ1-2 and V is TRBV6-5, with D tentatively TRBD1 (6 bases). This CDR3 spans 15 amino acids. Germline CDR1 reads MNHEY; CDR2 reads SVGAGI. Trimming took off 0 bases at V and 6 bases at J, with 14 bases between the two ends. The CDR3 DNA follows: TGTGCCAGCAGTTACTCAGGGACATATCTAGATGGCTACACCTTC. It yields the protein CASSYSGTYLDGYTF.

V is TRBV2 and J is TRBJ2-1, with 11 positions matching TRBD2. The junction had 7 bases not matched to a gene; V was cut back by 6 bases and J by 6 bases. The CDR3 covers 15 residues. Germline V CDR1 and CDR2: SNHLY, FYNNEI. CDR3 in amino acids: CASRVLAGGVNEQFF. CDR3 DNA sequence: TGTGCCAGCAGGGTTCTAGCGGGGGGCGTCAATGAGCAGTTCTTC.

The V gene is TRBV4-3, the J gene TRBJ2-5; D uncertain. Germline CDR1 LGHNA, CDR2 YSLEER. This CDR3 has 11 residues. The V end was cut by 4 bases, the J end by 5 bases, with 5 bases between. The CDR3 DNA follows: TGCGCCAGCAGCCTCCATGAGACCCAGTACTTC. Encoded protein: CASSLHETQYF.

The chain joins TRBV4-1 to TRBJ2-1; D is uncertain. Trimming took 1 base from V and 2 from J, leaving 12 bases between them. Germline V lookup: CDR1 MGHRA, CDR2 YSYEKL. The CDR3 totals 16 residues. CDR3 amino acids: CASSQALVTAYNEQFF. For the CDR3, the DNA is TGCGCCAGCAGCCAAGCCCTAGTTACTGCCTACAATGAGCAGTTCTTC.

The CDR3 region is CASSPTLVADTQYF. The CDR3 coding sequence is TGTGCCAGCAGCCCTACGCTAGTTGCAGATACGCAGTATTTT. V and J are TRBV7-6 and TRBJ2-3; D remains ambiguous. This CDR3 has 14 residues. With 5 bases removed from V and 4 bases from J, the gap between germline ends came to 13 bases. The germline CDR1 and CDR2 sequences are SGHVS and FNYEAQ.

The genes are TRBV6-4 and TRBJ2-5; D might be TRBD2 (6 bases). There are 15 residues in the CDR3. Germline-derived CDR1 and CDR2 are MRHNA and SNTAGT. V was shortened by 0 bases and J by 5 bases, with 13 bases between the two germline ends. CDR3 nucleotides: TGTGCCAGCAGTGACTCGAAAAGGGGAGGCGAGACCCAGTACTTC. It is translated as CASSDSKRGGETQYF.

The chain uses TRBV13 and TRBJ2-7; 11 bases map to TRBD1. V gave up 4 bases and J gave up 4 bases; unmatched junction bases: 3. The CDR3 sequence is 14 residues long. Germline-derived CDR1 and CDR2 are PRHDT and FYEKMQ (reference sequence). CDR3 bases: TGTGCCAGCAGCTCCGGGACAGGGGGATACGAGCAGTACTTC. Residues: CASSSGTGGYEQYF.

This rearrangement joins TRBV7-9 to TRBJ1-5, with D hard to call. Trimming stripped 1 base from V and 2 bases from J, with 9 bases between. The length of the CDR3 is 15 residues. Per the germline V gene, CDR1 is SEHNR and CDR2 is FQNEAQ (reference sequence). The CDR3 DNA reads as TGTGCCAGCAGCTTAGGAACGACCCGCAATCAGCCCCAGCATTTT. Protein sequence: CASSLGTTRNQPQHF.

The chain couples TRBV28 to TRBJ1-2, with D perhaps TRBD1 (5 bases). V was clipped by 5 bases and J by 4 bases, with 14 bases between them. This CDR3 is built from 14 residues. Germline lookup yields CDR1 MDHEN and CDR2 SYDVKM. CDR3 coding DNA: TGTGCCAGCAGTGGGGACGTCCTTGCCTATGGCTACACCTTC. As protein: CASSGDVLAYGYTF.

With respect to this clone: One junction end does not reproduce the germline sequence, and a read error may be involved. The CDR3 protein is CASSVTSRTVLGRYYGYTF. The CDR3 DNA sequence: TGTGCCAGCAGTGTAACTTCGCGGACAGTCCTCGGGAGGTACTACGGCTACACCTTC. The rearrangement links TRBV6-1 to TRBJ1-2; a possible D gene is TRBD1 (6 bases). CDR1 is MNHNS and CDR2 is SASEGT in the germline V gene. This CDR3 comprises 19 residues.

The chain's CDR3 is CAWSNALMNTEAFF. The CDR3 DNA is TGTGCCTGGAGTAACGCACTTATGAACACTGAAGCTTTCTTT. The rearrangement joins TRBV30 to TRBJ1-1; D is ambiguous. Germline CDR1 is GTSNPN and CDR2 is SVGIG (reference sequence). The V end lost 2 bases, the J end lost 0 bases, and 10 bases lay between the germline ends. This CDR3 is 14 amino acids long.

The chain couples TRBV5-6 to TRBJ1-2, with 8 bases aligning to TRBD1. Germline CDR1 and CDR2: SGHDT and YYEEEE. J gave up 3 bases and V 0 bases, and 4 bases lay outside the gene matches. CDR3 length: 15 amino acids. CDR3 loop: CASSLVSDRDYGYTF. The CDR3 nucleotides read TGTGCCAGCAGCTTGGTGTCGGACAGGGACTATGGCTACACCTTC. Full variable domain (rest looked up from reference TRBV5-6 and TRBJ1-2): DAGVTQSPTHLIKTRGQQVTLRCSPKSGHDTVSWYQQALGQGPQFIFQYYEEEERQRGNFPDRFSGHQFPNYSSELNVNALLLGDSALYLCASSLVSDRDYGYTFGSGTRLTVV.

This sequence joins TRBV10-2 and TRBJ1-1, with D maybe TRBD1 (6 bases). There are 14 residues in the CDR3. Germline CDR1 and CDR2: WSHSY and SAAADI. V lost 6 bases, J lost 3 bases, and 14 bases lay in between. CDR3 sequence reads: CASSRRGGDTEAFF. In DNA form, the CDR3 reads TGCGCCAGCAGCAGGAGGGGGGGTGACACTGAAGCTTTCTTT.

Details on this clone: One end of the junction varies from germline; a read error may be responsible. The chain carries TRBV7-2 and TRBJ2-1; 11 positions match TRBD2. The CDR3 covers 18 residues. Germline V gene data show CDR1 as SGHTA and CDR2 as FQGNSA. Here the CDR3 DNA reads TGTGCCAGCAGCTTATCCCTTACTAGCGGGAGTATTGGAAATGGGCAGTTCTTC. As protein: CASSLSLTSGSIGNGQFF.

The table lists this clone with a few counts. V and J are TRBV21-1 and TRBJ1-5. TRBV21-1 has pseudogene status. The CDR3 is 14 residues long. CDR3 in DNA: TGTGCCAGCAGCAAAAGCCTCATCGATCAGCCCCAGCATTTT. Translated, it gives CASSKSLIDQPQHF.